This T cell receptor (beta chain) was sequenced for a study of blood T cell repertoires in COVID-19. Study as a whole: Sites across the United States, Italy and Spain contributed samples from acute and convalescent COVID-19.

With 3 bases clipped from V and 5 bases from J, the junction kept 12 bases outside the gene matches. The length of the CDR3 is 17 residues. From germline, CDR1 is SGHTS and CDR2 YDEGEE. Per the original data handling: Using reference gene primer amplification, nucleated cell counts were estimated. Libraries were prepared by immunoSEQ multiplex PCR; TCRdb keeps only in-frame clonotypes and omits some of them. V and J calls and clone size are given by that table; D and trimming were obtained from the DNA. Among some 270,000 clones listed, 70% to 90% were seen once. The TCR sequence derives from a woman in her 70s with acute or convalescent COVID-19. The sample was peripheral blood. V and J are TRBV5-8 and TRBJ2-7, with 12 bases matching TRBD2. CDR3 loop: CASSSTRTSGAKDEQYF. The CDR3, as DNA: TGTGCCAGCAGCTCCACCCGGACTAGCGGGGCTAAGGACGAGCAGTACTTC. Combining the CDR3 with reference TRBV5-8 and TRBJ2-7 gives the whole variable domain EAGVTQSPTHLIKTRGQQATLRCSPISGHTSVYWYQQALGLGLQFLLWYDEGEERNRGNFPPRFSGRQFPNYSSELNVNALELEDSALYLCASSSTRTSGAKDEQYFGPGTRLTVT.